The 16 T cell receptor beta chains below all came from one sample that was sequenced in a study of blood T cell repertoires in COVID-19. Sequenced by immunoSEQ multiplex PCR; TCRdb stores in-frame clones only, minus some. The sample shows roughly 150,000 clones, roughly 93% of them seen only once. Sequences were obtained from peripheral blood. The receptors were gathered from a man between 18 and 29 years old with COVID-19, enrolled during active disease.

The V gene is TRBV5-4, the J gene TRBJ1-2; D remains ambiguous. Per germline, CDR1 SGHNT and CDR2 YYREEE (reference sequence). The V and J ends lost 0 bases and 4 bases respectively, with 7 bases between them. The length of the CDR3 is 13 residues. The CDR3 DNA reads TGTGCCAGCAGCTTGGACGCAGGCTATGGCTACACCTTC. Translating gives CASSLDAGYGYTF.

This chain uses TRBV27 with TRBJ2-1; TRBD2 matches 8 bases. The CDR3 loop spans 18 amino acids. V gave up 3 bases and J gave up 4 bases; unmatched junction bases: 14. Germline values: CDR1 MNHEY, CDR2 SMNVEV (reference sequence). The DNA of the CDR3 is TGTGCCAGCAGTTTTGGGCTAGCGGGCCCACCAGGGTACAATGAGCAGTTCTTC. Protein sequence: CASSFGLAGPPGYNEQFF.

The chain has TRBV7-6 and TRBJ2-2, with D possibly matching TRBD2 (5 bases). V was pared by 3 bases and J by 7 bases, with 18 bases between. The V gene's germline CDR1 is SGHVS and CDR2 FNYEAQ. The CDR3 is 16 residues long. CDR3 nucleotides: TGTGCCAGCAGCTTGAGAGCGGCCACTCAACACGGGGAGCTGTTTTTT. Translated, it gives CASSLRAATQHGELFF. The full variable domain, with the rest looked up from reference TRBV7-6 and TRBJ2-2, is GAGVSQSPRYKVTKRGQDVALRCDPISGHVSLYWYRQALGQGPEFLTYFNYEAQQDKSGLPNDRFSAERPEGSISTLTIQRTEQRDSAMYRCASSLRAATQHGELFFGEGSRLTVL.

The CDR3 bases are TGTGCCAGCTCACCAGACAGGGTTAGCAATCAGCCCCAGCATTTT. Protein product: CASSPDRVSNQPQHF. The J gene is TRBJ1-5, the V gene TRBV18; the match to TRBD1 covers 7 bases. The CDR3 has 15 amino acids. V was clipped by 2 bases and J by 0 bases; unmatched bases: 1. Germline lookup yields CDR1 KGHSH and CDR2 LQKENI.

This sequence joins TRBV11-2 and TRBJ2-1; a weak D match, TRBD1 (6 bases). CDR3 length: 12 amino acids. Germline V lookup: CDR1 SGHAT, CDR2 FQNNGV. Trimming stripped 3 bases from V and 7 bases from J, with 7 bases between. CDR3 sequence (DNA): TGTGCCAGCAGCTTCAGGGGAAATGAGCAGTTCTTC. Encoded protein: CASSFRGNEQFF.

J is TRBJ2-7 and V is TRBV10-3; weak D call: TRBD2 (6 bases). This CDR3 spans 14 amino acids. V dropped 4 bases and J dropped 3 bases, with 13 bases sitting between them. Germline V gene sequence: CDR1 ENHRY, CDR2 SYGVKD. The CDR3 protein is CAISGGGTGYEQYF. In DNA, the CDR3 is TGTGCCATCAGTGGTGGGGGGACCGGCTACGAGCAGTACTTC.

This rearrangement joins TRBV4-3 to TRBJ2-7; 7 bases map to TRBD1. The ends lost 0 bases at V and 6 bases at J; junction bases unmatched: 8. The CDR3 runs 15 residues. CDR1 LGHNA and CDR2 YSLEER come from the germline V gene. The CDR3 here is CASSQDERGRFEQYF. The CDR3, as DNA: TGCGCCAGCAGCCAAGATGAGAGGGGGCGGTTCGAGCAGTACTTC.

V usage is TRBV21-1 and J usage is TRBJ1-1; TRBD1, the table's D call, was not compared with the DNA. TRBV21-1 has pseudogene status. This CDR3 has 18 residues. DNA of the CDR3: TGTGCCAGCAGCAAAGAATCAGACAGAGAGACCATGAACACTGAAGCTTTCTTT. Translating gives CASSKESDRETMNTEAFF.

The J gene is TRBJ1-1, the V gene TRBV5-1; D remains unclear. The germline V and J ends were trimmed by 4 bases and 1 base, with 11 bases remaining between them. This CDR3 contains 14 residues. CDR1 and CDR2 from the germline V gene are SGHRS and YFSETQ. CDR3 protein: CASSVTTGNTEAFF. CDR3 coding DNA: TGCGCCAGCAGCGTAACTACCGGGAACACTGAAGCTTTCTTT.

The chain couples TRBV29-1 to TRBJ1-1; the match to TRBD1 covers 7 bases. From germline, CDR1 is SQVTM and CDR2 ANQGSEA. The ends lost 8 bases at V and 2 bases at J; junction bases unmatched: 11. CDR3 size: 14 residues. The CDR3 here is CSFGTVDSNTEAFF. CDR3 sequence (DNA): TGCAGCTTCGGGACAGTCGACTCCAACACTGAAGCTTTCTTT.

V gene TRBV5-6 combines with J gene TRBJ2-5, with a weak D call TRBD2 (5 bases). V shed 2 bases and J shed 6 bases, with 23 bases lying between them. Germline assignment: CDR1 SGHDT and CDR2 YYEEEE. CDR3 length equals 17 residues. The CDR3 here is CASSFELAHNPAQTQYF. Here the CDR3 DNA reads TGTGCCAGCAGCTTCGAGCTAGCCCACAACCCAGCGCAGACCCAGTACTTC.

This clone was detected only a few times. The chain has TRBV10-1 and TRBJ2-7; unclear D gene. With 7 bases removed from V and 2 bases from J, the gap between germline ends came to 21 bases. CDR1 is WNHNN and CDR2 is SYGVQD in the germline V gene (reference sequence). CDR3 length equals 16 residues. The CDR3 loop is CASIGIWRREAYEQYF. The CDR3 region has the DNA TGCGCCAGCATCGGTATCTGGCGGCGAGAAGCCTACGAGCAGTACTTC.

The rearrangement uses TRBV9 and TRBJ2-1; 11 bases align to TRBD2. There are 15 residues in the CDR3. Unmatched junction bases numbered 6, after V lost 0 bases and J lost 10 bases. Germline values: CDR1 SGDLS, CDR2 YYNGEE. CDR3 sequence reads: CASSVAGTSGTEQFF. The CDR3 nucleotides are TGTGCCAGCAGCGTAGCCGGGACTAGCGGCACCGAGCAGTTCTTC.

This clone has just one count. The chain couples TRBV27 to TRBJ2-7; D is perhaps TRBD2 (5 bases). Germline loops: CDR1 MNHEY, CDR2 SMNVEV (reference sequence). This CDR3 has 15 residues. V was trimmed by 4 bases and J by 3 bases, leaving 16 bases between them. CDR3 nucleotide sequence: TGTGCCAGCAGTTCCTTAAGCGGAACCCACTACGAGCAGTACTTC. Translation gives CASSSLSGTHYEQYF.

The rearrangement links TRBV11-2 to TRBJ2-2, with D perhaps matching TRBD2 (6 bases). Germline CDR1 SGHAT, CDR2 FQNNGV. The CDR3 totals 14 residues. V was clipped by 3 bases and J by 4 bases, with 9 bases between them. This CDR3 reads CASSFPGLTGELFF. The CDR3 region has the DNA TGTGCCAGCAGCTTTCCGGGACTCACCGGGGAGCTGTTTTTT.

The chain employs TRBV7-2 and TRBJ2-1; tentative D call: TRBD2 (5 bases). Per the germline V gene, CDR1 is SGHTA and CDR2 is FQGNSA. The length of the CDR3 is 13 residues. V shed 4 bases and J shed 14 bases, with 18 bases lying between them. CDR3 sequence (DNA): TGTGCCAGCAGCTCCGGACTGACCGGGAAGGAGTTCTTC. Its translation: CASSSGLTGKEFF.